What follows are 27 T cell receptor beta chains derived from one specimen sequenced in a study of spatial heterogeneity in lung cancer. TCRdb re-called the 5' RACE reads with MiXCR, one entry per CDR3 protein. The repertoire includes roughly 72,000 distinct CDR3 sequences, 8% to 9% of them detected once, and under 2.5% sits in the top ten. The time point here: blood at routine non-recurrence follow-up after resection. Sequenced material: PBMCs, taken at follow-up. These receptors came from a female donor with early-stage non-small cell lung cancer.

This clonotype has a count of ten or more. The chain carries TRBV11-2 and TRBJ2-7, with D perhaps matching TRBD1 or TRBD2 (5 bases each). This CDR3 is built from 15 residues. Germline CDR1 reads SGHAT; CDR2 reads FQNNGV. Trimming cost V 5 bases and J 2 bases, with 16 bases left between them. The CDR3 DNA sequence: TGTGCCAGCAGCCCACGGGACGTCCGAACCTACGAGCAGTACTTC. Translated: CASSPRDVRTYEQYF.

In DNA, the CDR3 is TGTGCCAGCAGTGACAGGAGGACTGAAGCTTTCTTT. Encoded protein: CASSDRRTEAFF. The V and J genes are TRBV6-1 and TRBJ1-1, with D unclear. Per the germline V gene, CDR1 is MNHNS and CDR2 is SASEGT. CDR3 length: 12 residues. The V end lost 3 bases, the J end lost 5 bases, and 7 bases lay between the germline ends.

This clonotype was detected a few times. V usage is TRBV19 and J usage is TRBJ1-2, with unresolved D. V was cut by 7 bases and J by 4 bases, with 16 bases left in between. The CDR3 contains 14 residues. Germline V gives CDR1 LNHDA, CDR2 SQIVND (reference sequence). CDR3: CASNTAFGSYGYTF. In nucleotides, the CDR3 is TGTGCCAGTAATACAGCCTTCGGATCCTATGGCTACACCTTC.

This clonotype has a count of ten or more. The V call is TRBV2, the J call TRBJ2-1; tentative D call: TRBD2 (6 bases). Germline CDR1 reads SNHLY; CDR2 reads FYNNEI. CDR3 length: 13 residues. Trimming shortened V by 1 base and J by 5 bases, and 6 bases separated the two germline ends. The CDR3 loop is CASSEGRDNEQFF. CDR3 coding DNA: TGTGCCAGCAGTGAAGGGAGGGACAATGAGCAGTTCTTC.

This clonotype was recorded many times. The chain employs TRBV6-1 and TRBJ1-4, with D unclear. Trimming stripped 3 bases from V and 1 base from J, with 6 bases between. Per germline, CDR1 MNHNS and CDR2 SASEGT. CDR3 size: 14 residues. CDR3 sequence (DNA): TGTGCCAGCAGTGATTGGCGAACTAATGAAAAACTGTTTTTT. Translation: CASSDWRTNEKLFF.

This sequence joins TRBV25-1 and TRBJ1-5; D is ambiguous. CDR1 and CDR2 (germline): MGHDK, SYGVNS. Trimming took off 2 bases at V and 0 bases at J, with 5 bases between the two ends. The CDR3 has 14 residues. The CDR3 loop reads CASSEQNSNQPQHF. The DNA of the CDR3 is TGTGCCAGCAGTGAACAGAATAGCAATCAGCCCCAGCATTTT.

This clonotype has ten or more counts. The chain is built from TRBV20-1 and TRBJ1-1, with 9 bases lining up with TRBD1. Germline V lookup: CDR1 DFQATT, CDR2 SNEGSKA (reference sequence). The CDR3 length is 15 residues. J gave up 0 bases and V 6 bases, and 8 bases lay outside the gene matches. DNA for the CDR3: TGCAGTGCGCCGGGACAGGGAGGTATGAACACTGAAGCTTTCTTT. This gives the protein CSAPGQGGMNTEAFF.

This clonotype was seen repeatedly, ten times or more. The V call is TRBV5-1, the J call TRBJ2-1, with D maybe TRBD2 (5 bases). The CDR3 covers 14 residues. V lost 0 bases, J lost 5 bases, and 9 bases lay in between. Germline-derived CDR1 and CDR2 are SGHRS and YFSETQ. CDR3 DNA sequence: TGCGCCAGCAGCTTGGTGCTAGCCCACAATGAGCAGTTCTTC. Protein sequence: CASSLVLAHNEQFF. The whole variable domain, remainder taken from reference TRBV5-1 and TRBJ2-1, is KAGVTQTPRYLIKTRGQQVTLSCSPISGHRSVSWYQQTPGQGLQFLFEYFSETQRNKGNFPGRFSGRQFSNSRSEMNVSTLELGDSALYLCASSLVLAHNEQFFGPGTRLTVL.

Ten or more counts support this clonotype. The V call is TRBV7-8, the J call TRBJ1-6, with D maybe TRBD1 (5 bases). Germline-derived CDR1 and CDR2 are SGHVS and FQNEAQ. The CDR3 extends over 14 amino acids. Trimming left V 1 base short and J 13 bases short, with 14 bases between. In DNA form, the CDR3 reads TGTGCCAGCAGCTTAGGGGGAGGCCAGGGCCCCCTCCACTTT. This sequence encodes CASSLGGGQGPLHF. Filled out from reference TRBV7-8 and TRBJ1-6, the complete variable domain reads GAGVSQSPRYKVAKRGQDVALRCDPISGHVSLFWYQQALGQGPEFLTYFQNEAQLDKSGLPSDRFFAERPEGSVSTLKIQRTQQEDSAVYLCASSLGGGQGPLHFGNGTRLTVT.

The chain combines TRBV2 with TRBJ2-5; D is unclear. Germline V gene data show CDR1 as SNHLY and CDR2 as FYNNEI. With 11 bases removed from V and 4 bases from J, the gap between germline ends came to 20 bases. The CDR3 consists of 14 residues. CDR3 sequence (DNA): TGTGCCTGCAAAATCCGTATCATCGGAGAGACCCAGTACTTC. Its translation is CACKIRIIGETQYF.

The sample holds many counts of this clonotype. This sequence joins TRBV20-1 and TRBJ2-7; D may be TRBD2 (5 bases). Germline V lookup: CDR1 DFQATT, CDR2 SNEGSKA (reference sequence). Trimming removed 1 base from V and 8 bases from J, with 18 bases in between. The CDR3 extends over 14 amino acids. In DNA, the CDR3 is TGCAGTGCTAGAGGAGGGCAGACACCAAGGAAGCAGTACTTC. It is translated as CSARGGQTPRKQYF.

This clonotype has a handful of counts. The chain recombines TRBV27 with TRBJ2-2; D is perhaps TRBD1 (5 bases). This CDR3 has 14 residues. Germline V gene lookup returns CDR1 MNHEY and CDR2 SMNVEV (reference sequence). Trimming left V 9 bases short and J 6 bases short, with 17 bases between. The CDR3, as DNA: TGTGCCAGTCGAATTGGGCAAGGGGCCGGGGAGCTGTTTTTT. Translating it yields CASRIGQGAGELFF.

This clonotype was picked up many times. The DNA for the CDR3 is TGTGCCAGCAGCTCCGGACTAGCGGGAGATGCAGATACGCAGTATTTT. Translating it yields CASSSGLAGDADTQYF. The chain combines TRBV7-9 with TRBJ2-3; 13 bases match TRBD2. The CDR3 consists of 16 residues. In germline, CDR1 is SEHNR, CDR2 FQNEAQ (reference sequence). Trimming took 4 bases from V and 4 from J; bases not matched to a gene: 5.

The rearrangement joins TRBV29-1 to TRBJ1-1; TRBD1 is a possible D gene (5 bases). Germline assignment: CDR1 SQVTM and CDR2 ANQGSEA. V was cut by 8 bases and J by 0 bases, with 16 bases left in between. This CDR3 has 14 residues. The CDR3 is CSMRGSLMNTEAFF. CDR3 nucleotide sequence: TGCAGCATGCGGGGCAGCCTAATGAACACTGAAGCTTTCTTT. The full variable domain, in which reference TRBV29-1 and TRBJ1-1 provide the parts outside the CDR3, is SAVISQKPSRDICQRGTSLTIQCQVDSQVTMMFWYRQQPGQSLTLIATANQGSEATYESGFVIDKFPISRPNLTFSTLTVSNMSPEDSSIYLCSMRGSLMNTEAFFGQGTRLTVV.

Many counts were recorded for this clonotype. The V gene is TRBV27, the J gene TRBJ2-3; 9 nucleotides match TRBD2. The CDR3 is 15 amino acids. Germline lookup yields CDR1 MNHEY and CDR2 SMNVEV (reference sequence). V shed 4 bases and J 3 bases; nucleotides not matched to a gene: 5. CDR3: CASSWTSEWTDTQYF. CDR3 bases: TGTGCCAGCAGTTGGACTAGCGAGTGGACAGATACGCAGTATTTT.

This chain links TRBV7-3 with TRBJ2-2, with TRBD2 matching over 7 bases. The CDR3 consists of 15 residues. With V trimmed by 4 bases and J by 7 bases, 9 bases remained unmatched. The germline V gene has CDR1 SGHTA and CDR2 FQGTGA. CDR3 amino acids: CASSSLAGLGGELFF. CDR3 DNA sequence: TGTGCCAGCAGCTCCTTAGCAGGACTAGGCGGGGAGCTGTTTTTT.

This clonotype was recorded many times. V usage is TRBV7-6 and J usage is TRBJ2-1; no reliable D call. The CDR3 runs 13 residues. Germline assignment: CDR1 SGHVS and CDR2 FNYEAQ. CDR3 loop: CAPGLPSNNEQFF. In DNA, the CDR3 is TGTGCTCCCGGGTTACCCAGTAACAATGAGCAGTTCTTC. Full variable domain (outside the CDR3, taken from reference TRBV7-6 and TRBJ2-1): GAGVSQSPRYKVTKRGQDVALRCDPISGHVSLYWYRQALGQGPEFLTYFNYEAQQDKSGLPNDRFSAERPEGSISTLTIQRTEQRDSAMYRCAPGLPSNNEQFFGPGTRLTVL.

This clonotype was seen at least ten times. This chain links TRBV11-2 with TRBJ1-6; perhaps TRBD1 as D (6 bases). Germline V lookup: CDR1 SGHAT, CDR2 FQNNGV. Trimming took 3 bases from V and 2 from J, leaving 8 bases between them. The CDR3 contains 15 residues. The CDR3 bases are TGTGCCAGCAGCTTCGGGGGCACCTATAATTCACCCCTCCACTTT. It yields the protein CASSFGGTYNSPLHF.

This clonotype was detected many times. The rearrangement uses TRBV7-9 and TRBJ1-1; D not certain. The CDR3 totals 14 residues. Germline CDR1 is SEHNR and CDR2 is FQNEAQ (reference sequence). Trimming took 1 base from V and 4 from J, leaving 10 bases between them. The CDR3 loop is CASSLDLGSTEAFF. As DNA, the CDR3 is TGTGCCAGCAGCTTAGATTTAGGGTCCACTGAAGCTTTCTTT.

This clonotype has at least ten counts. This sequence joins TRBV7-9 and TRBJ2-5; D may be TRBD2 (6 bases). Between the trimmed V and J ends, which lost 3 bases and 9 bases, there was a span of 23 bases. Germline CDR1 is SEHNR and CDR2 is FQNEAQ (reference sequence). This CDR3 contains 16 residues. This CDR3 is CASSFPEGTGKRAQYF. CDR3 coding DNA: TGTGCCAGCAGCTTCCCCGAGGGGACTGGCAAGAGGGCCCAGTACTTC.

This clonotype was recorded at least ten times. This chain links TRBV4-1 with TRBJ2-2; D may be TRBD1 (5 bases). This CDR3 contains 16 residues. V lost 0 bases to trimming and J lost 4 bases, with 12 bases between them. The germline V gene encodes CDR1 MGHRA and CDR2 YSYEKL. The CDR3, as DNA: TGCGCCAGCAGCCAAGAATTAGGGGTGAGCACCGGGGAGCTGTTTTTT. It yields the protein CASSQELGVSTGELFF.

In its sample, this clonotype was seen many times. The gene calls are TRBV12-3 or TRBV12-4 and TRBJ2-5, with 8 bases fitting TRBD2. CDR3 length: 14 amino acids. V trimming: 5 bases; J trimming: 5 bases; junction bases outside the gene matches: 7. In nucleotides, the CDR3 is TGTGCCAGCAGTCCGAGCGGGAGAGTGGAGACCCAGTACTTC. It yields the protein CASSPSGRVETQYF.

Only a few counts were recorded for this clonotype. The V and J genes are TRBV28 and TRBJ2-7; D possibly uses TRBD1 or TRBD2 (6 bases each). Trimming stripped 7 bases from V and 3 bases from J, with 16 bases between. The germline V gene encodes CDR1 MDHEN and CDR2 SYDVKM. The CDR3 runs 14 residues. The chain's CDR3 is CASTRGGLFYEQYF. DNA for the CDR3: TGTGCCAGCACCAGAGGGGGACTCTTCTACGAGCAGTACTTC.

Details on this clonotype: This may arise from a read error, as a much more abundant clone is one base away. The chain is built from TRBV5-1 and TRBJ2-3, with 8 bases that match TRBD2. The germline gives CDR1 SGHRS, CDR2 YFSETQ. V dropped 2 bases and J dropped 10; count of bases not matched to a gene: 9. This CDR3 has 14 residues. The CDR3 DNA reads TGCGCCAGCAGCTTAGCGGGAGACGGCGATTCGCAGTATTTT. It yields the protein CASSLAGDGDSQYF.

Details on this clonotype: This may be a read error, as it is one base from a much larger clone. The chain employs TRBV20-1 and TRBJ2-5; possibly TRBD2 for D (5 bases). V lost 3 bases and J 1 base, leaving 15 bases between the germline ends. The CDR3 is 15 residues long. Looked up from germline, CDR1 is DFQATT and CDR2 is SNEGSKA (reference sequence). The CDR3 bases are TGCAGTGCTAGTCCAGCGAGAGGGCCCCAAGAGACCCAGTACTTC. This encodes CSASPARGPQETQYF.

In this sample, this clonotype turned up a few times. This chain links TRBV5-1 with TRBJ1-1; tentative D call: TRBD1 (5 bases). The CDR3 runs to 14 residues. Germline assignment: CDR1 SGHRS and CDR2 YFSETQ. Trimming removed 0 bases at V and 6 bases at J, with 12 bases between. CDR3 sequence reads: CASSLDSLGAEAFF. Written as DNA, the CDR3 is TGCGCCAGCAGCTTGGACAGTTTGGGGGCTGAAGCTTTCTTT.

This clonotype was seen repeatedly, ten times or more. The V gene is TRBV12-3 or TRBV12-4, the J gene TRBJ1-1; possible D gene TRBD1, 5 bases. This CDR3 region has 18 residues. V lost 5 bases to trimming and J lost 8 bases, with 30 bases between them. CDR3 DNA sequence: TGTGCCAGCAGTCCTCAAAAAACTTCCGGGACCCATCCTACCGAAGCTTTCTTT. Translated, it gives CASSPQKTSGTHPTEAFF.